Listed below are T cell receptor beta chains from one sample, sequenced in a study of shared clonotypes between healthy human individuals. Produced via immunoSEQ multiplex PCR; TCRdb's table is partial and in-frame only. The sample holds 2 million to 2.5 million clones; 95% are singletons and the top ten take about 0.13%. The material sequenced was naive CD4+ T cells sorted from blood. These receptors all stem from a man between 18 and 29 years old in good health. Both conserved end residues are part of each CDR3. D genes are given only for firm matches. A clone size is listed for some rows: how often the clone was seen (once, few, many), or a class if it is expanded.

TGTGCCATCAGTGAGTCAAACAGGGAGGGCGAGCAGTACTTC,CAISESNREGEQYF,TRBJ2-7,NA,TRBV10-3,NA
TGCGCCAGCAGCCAAGTAACAGGGCGGGATCAGCCCCAGCATTTT,CASSQVTGRDQPQHF,TRBJ1-5,NA,TRBV4-1,NA
TGTGCCAGCAGCTTTTGGAGCGCCTATGGCTACACCTTC,CASSFWSAYGYTF,TRBJ1-2,NA,TRBV7-2,NA
TGTGCCAGCAGTGCTAGCGGGGGAGGAGAGACCCAGTACTTC,CASSASGGGETQYF,TRBJ2-5,TRBD2,TRBV27,NA
TGTGCCAGCAGCCAAGAAGAAACCCACAGGGCCCGTGGCTACACCTTC,CASSQEETHRARGYTF,TRBJ1-2,NA,TRBV14,NA
TGTGCCAGCAGCTTAACAACTAGCGGGGGGGCTTACGAGCAGTACTTC,CASSLTTSGGAYEQYF,TRBJ2-7,TRBD2,TRBV11-2,NA
TGTGCCAGCAGTGAAAGTGGATTGAACACTGAAGCTTTCTTT,CASSESGLNTEAFF,TRBJ1-1,NA,TRBV6-1,NA
TGCGCCAGCAGTGAGTCCACCGGGCTGGGTGGGGCCAACGTCCTGACTTTC,CASSESTGLGGANVLTF,TRBJ2-6,NA,TRBV10-2,NA
TGTGCCAGCACTAGGACAGGGGGCCCGGGGACCCAGTACTTC,CASTRTGGPGTQYF,TRBJ2-5,TRBD1,TRBV6-1,NA
TGTGCCAGCAGCTTAGATCCACAGGCCGGGGAGCTGTTTTTT,CASSLDPQAGELFF,TRBJ2-2,NA,TRBV11-2,once
TGTGCCAGCAGCTTAGACAGGGTAACCGAAAAACTGTTTTTT,CASSLDRVTEKLFF,TRBJ1-4,NA,TRBV7-8,NA
TGTGCCAGCAGGGTGGGACAGGAGGAGCAGTACTTC,CASRVGQEEQYF,TRBJ2-7,TRBD1,TRBV2,NA
TGTGCCAGCAGCCGCTCGGACAGGGCCTCTGGAAACACCATATATTTT,CASSRSDRASGNTIYF,TRBJ1-3,TRBD1,TRBV5-8,NA
TGTGCCAGCAGCCTAAATCTAGCGGGAGGAATAACAGATACGCAGTATTTT,CASSLNLAGGITDTQYF,TRBJ2-3,TRBD2,TRBV13,NA
TGTGCCAGCAGCCAAACGGCCCGGGGGGAGGACAATGAGCAGTTCTTC,CASSQTARGEDNEQFF,TRBJ2-1,TRBD2,TRBV7-9,NA
TGTGCCTGGAGTGTAGAAATGAAGGGGATGATCGATTCACCCCTCCACTTT,CAWSVEMKGMIDSPLHF,TRBJ1-6,NA,TRBV30,NA
TGTGCCAGCAGCCCCATGAAAGGGCTCTGGGAGCTGTTTTTT,CASSPMKGLWELFF,TRBJ2-2,NA,TRBV6-5,NA
TGTGCCAGCAGTGAATCGGGCAGGGATGAGCAGTACTTC,CASSESGRDEQYF,TRBJ2-7,NA,TRBV6-1,NA
TGCGCCAGCAGCTTTAATTATGATCGTTGGGGGGCGGGTAGCAATCAGCCCCAGCATTTT,CASSFNYDRWGAGSNQPQHF,TRBJ1-5,NA,TRBV5-1,NA
TGTGCCAGCAGCCTGACAGGGAAAAGTAGGAAACTGTTTTTT,CASSLTGKSRKLFF,TRBJ1-4,TRBD1,TRBV28,NA
TGTGCCAGCAGCTTCGACAGGGGAGGTTTAACCAAAAACATTCAGTACTTC,CASSFDRGGLTKNIQYF,TRBJ2-4,TRBD1,TRBV7-2,NA
TGCGCCAGCAGCTTGAGGCTCGGCTACAATGAGCAGTTCTTC,CASSLRLGYNEQFF,TRBJ2-1,NA,TRBV5-1,NA
TGTGCCAGCAGCCTGGGACAGACCAATCAGCCCCAGCATTTT,CASSLGQTNQPQHF,TRBJ1-5,TRBD1,TRBV6-5,NA
TGTGCCAGCAGGGGGACCTACTCCTACGAGCAGTACTTC,CASRGTYSYEQYF,TRBJ2-7,NA,TRBV28,NA
TGTGCCAGCAGTTGGGACAGGCTACAAGAGACCCAGTACTTC,CASSWDRLQETQYF,TRBJ2-5,TRBD1,TRBV2,NA
TGCAGCGTTGGATTCACTCGTTACAATGAGCAGTTCTTC,CSVGFTRYNEQFF,TRBJ2-1,NA,TRBV29-1,NA
TGCGCCAGCAGTGAGTCGCAGGGTTCCAATGAGCAGTTCTTC,CASSESQGSNEQFF,TRBJ2-1,NA,TRBV10-1,NA
TGTGCCTGGGCCAGGGGTCGCGGGGGGTACGAGCAGTACTTC,CAWARGRGGYEQYF,TRBJ2-7,TRBD2,TRBV30,NA
TGTGCCAGCTCACCAACCGGGACAGGGAGTTCCGGGGAGCTGTTTTTT,CASSPTGTGSSGELFF,TRBJ2-2,TRBD1,TRBV18,NA
TGCGCCAGCAGTGGAGCTAGCACAGATACGCAGTATTTT,CASSGASTDTQYF,TRBJ2-3,NA,TRBV10-1,NA
TGTGCCAGCAGCTTAGATCTCACTATCCCCGAGAATGAGCAGTTCTTC,CASSLDLTIPENEQFF,TRBJ2-1,NA,TRBV11-2,NA
TGTGCCAGCAGCTTGGCAGGCTACAATCAGCCCCAGCATTTT,CASSLAGYNQPQHF,TRBJ1-5,NA,TRBV5-6,NA
TGTGCCAGCAGCTTAGCGCGAGCAGGACTCGCAACTAATGAAAAACTGTTTTTT,CASSLARAGLATNEKLFF,TRBJ1-4,NA,TRBV7-8,NA
TGTGCCAGCAGTTACTCGTGGCAGGCGAGCTCCTACGAGCAGTACTTC,CASSYSWQASSYEQYF,TRBJ2-7,NA,TRBV6-5,NA
TGTGCCAGCAGCTTCGGGACAGCCTACGAGCAGTACTTC,CASSFGTAYEQYF,TRBJ2-7,TRBD1,TRBV7-8,NA
TGCGCCAGTCTAGGGTCACGGGAGGGGGAGCAGTTCTTC,CASLGSREGEQFF,TRBJ2-1,TRBD2,TRBV10-2,NA
TGTGCCAGCAGCTTGAACAGGAACTATGGCTACACCTTC,CASSLNRNYGYTF,TRBJ1-2,NA,TRBV5-8,NA
TGTGCCAGCAGTCAACTGATAGAGGAAAAACTGTTTTTT,CASSQLIEEKLFF,TRBJ1-4,NA,TRBV6-1,NA
TGTGCCAGTAGTATGATGACTTATGGCTACACCTTC,CASSMMTYGYTF,TRBJ1-2,NA,TRBV19,few
TGTGCCAGTAGTATTGTCGGCCAGTCCTACGAGCAGTACTTC,CASSIVGQSYEQYF,TRBJ2-7,NA,TRBV19,once
TGCAGTGCTGGGGGGGACGGCTACACCTTC,CSAGGDGYTF,TRBJ1-2,NA,TRBV20-1,NA
TGCGCCAGCAGGGGACAGGGACAAGCTTTCTTT,CASRGQGQAFF,TRBJ1-1,TRBD1,TRBV10-2,NA
TGTGCCAGTACCTTAGGACAGCCTCCCGGGGAGCTGTTTTTT,CASTLGQPPGELFF,TRBJ2-2,NA,TRBV19,NA
TGCGCCAGCAGCTTGATTGGGGCAGGGTCATACAATGAGCAGTTCTTC,CASSLIGAGSYNEQFF,TRBJ2-1,NA,TRBV5-1,NA
TGTGCCAGCAGGCACAGCAATCAGCCCCAGCATTTT,CASRHSNQPQHF,TRBJ1-5,NA,TRBV28,once
TGTGCCAGCAGCTTGTGGGCAAATTCACCCCTCCACTTT,CASSLWANSPLHF,TRBJ1-6,NA,TRBV5-6,NA
TGCGCCAGCAGTGAGCCGCCCGGGACAGGGAATTCACCCCTCCACTTT,CASSEPPGTGNSPLHF,TRBJ1-6,TRBD1,TRBV10-2,NA
TGCAGCGTGGGGACTAGCGGGAACCCCTACGAGCAGTACTTC,CSVGTSGNPYEQYF,TRBJ2-7,TRBD2,TRBV29-1,NA
TGTGCCTGGAGTGGGGGGGCAGGGCATCAGCCCCAGCATTTT,CAWSGGAGHQPQHF,TRBJ1-5,NA,TRBV30,NA
TGCGCCAGCAGCTTGGCCTCAGCGGGGGATGAGCAGTTCTTC,CASSLASAGDEQFF,TRBJ2-1,TRBD2,TRBV5-1,once
TGTGCCAGCAGCTTAGTGGTCCACAGGGATGGAGGAAACACCATATATTTT,CASSLVVHRDGGNTIYF,TRBJ1-3,NA,TRBV11-2,NA
TGCGCCAGCAGCCGTGCCGGGACAGTCCAGGGAGATACGCAGTATTTT,CASSRAGTVQGDTQYF,TRBJ2-3,TRBD1,TRBV5-1,NA
TGTGCCAGCACTCCCCGCGCAACTAATGAAAAACTGTTTTTT,CASTPRATNEKLFF,TRBJ1-4,NA,TRBV6-1,NA